This T cell receptor (beta chain) was sequenced in a study of CD8 T cells in ankylosing spondylitis. Points from the study as a whole: Significant enrichment of disease-linked clones was reportedly seen in matched ankylosing spondylitis synovial fluid. Both synovial fluid and blood in reactive arthritis had previously been reported to carry some motif variants.

This clonotype has a handful of counts. Its antigen remains unidentified. Quantitative 5'-RACE was performed with molecular barcodes, and it yielded the TCR beta libraries. In TCRdb, the 5' RACE reads were re-called with MiXCR into one record per CDR3 protein. The sample has around 250,000 distinct CDR3 sequences; 15% to 20% are singletons. The CDR3 contains 17 residues. The germline V gene has CDR1 SGDLS and CDR2 YYNGEE. V was clipped by 0 bases and J by 0 bases, with 13 bases between them. The TCR originated in a male donor with ankylosing spondylitis or in good health (not recorded which). The chain is built from TRBV9 and TRBJ2-1, with D possibly being TRBD1 (7 bases). Sequenced sample: blood, either unsorted or a sorted T cell fraction (not recorded which). CDR3 residues: CASSVVGGQSSYNEQFF. The CDR3 DNA sequence: TGTGCCAGCAGCGTAGTCGGGGGACAGAGCTCCTACAATGAGCAGTTCTTC.